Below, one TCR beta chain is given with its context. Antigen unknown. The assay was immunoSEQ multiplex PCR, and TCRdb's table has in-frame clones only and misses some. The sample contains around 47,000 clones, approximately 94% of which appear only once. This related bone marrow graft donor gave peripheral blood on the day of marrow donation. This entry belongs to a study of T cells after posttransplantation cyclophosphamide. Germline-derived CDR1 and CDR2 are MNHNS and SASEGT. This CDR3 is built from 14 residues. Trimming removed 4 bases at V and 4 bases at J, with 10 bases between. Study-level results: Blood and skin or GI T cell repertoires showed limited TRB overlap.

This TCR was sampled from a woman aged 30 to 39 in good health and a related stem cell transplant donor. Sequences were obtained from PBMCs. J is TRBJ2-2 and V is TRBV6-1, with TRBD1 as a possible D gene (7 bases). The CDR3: CASSAQGGTGELFF. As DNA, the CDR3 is TGTGCCAGCAGTGCGCAGGGGGGCACCGGGGAGCTGTTTTTT.